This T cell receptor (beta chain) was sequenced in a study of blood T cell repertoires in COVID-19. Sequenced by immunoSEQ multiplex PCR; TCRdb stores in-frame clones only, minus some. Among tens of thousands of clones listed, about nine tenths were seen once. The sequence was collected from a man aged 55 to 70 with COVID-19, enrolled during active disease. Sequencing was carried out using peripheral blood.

The CDR3 DNA reads TGTGCCAGCTCACCAGTCAGGGGATGGGCAACTAATGAAAAACTGTTTTTT. Its translation: CASSPVRGWATNEKLFF. This chain joins TRBV18 and TRBJ1-4; TRBD1 might be the D (6 bases). V was pared by 2 bases and J by 0 bases, with 13 bases between. Germline CDR1 and CDR2: KGHSH and LQKENI. The CDR3 consists of 17 residues.